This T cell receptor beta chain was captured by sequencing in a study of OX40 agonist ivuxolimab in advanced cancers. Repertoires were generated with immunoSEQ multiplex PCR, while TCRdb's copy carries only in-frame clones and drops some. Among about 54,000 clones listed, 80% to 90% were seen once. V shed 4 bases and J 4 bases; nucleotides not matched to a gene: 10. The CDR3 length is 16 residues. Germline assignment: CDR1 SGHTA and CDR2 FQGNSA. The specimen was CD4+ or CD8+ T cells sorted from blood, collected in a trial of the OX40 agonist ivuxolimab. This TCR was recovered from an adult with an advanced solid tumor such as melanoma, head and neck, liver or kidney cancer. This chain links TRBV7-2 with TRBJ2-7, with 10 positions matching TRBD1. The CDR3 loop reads CASSSTRDRGPYEQYF. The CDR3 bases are TGTGCCAGCAGCTCGACCCGGGACAGGGGACCTTACGAGCAGTACTTC.